A single sample is the source of the 15 T cell receptor beta chains below, sequenced in a study of PD-1 blockade in classical Hodgkin lymphoma. Profiled with immunoSEQ multiplex PCR; TCRdb holds only in-frame clones, not every one. The sample contains tens of thousands of clones, 85% to 90% of which appear only once. Each patient experienced a relapse that followed autologous stem cell transplantation, and brentuximab vedotin exposure varied. This sample comprised peripheral blood mononuclear cells (PBMCs), obtained at baseline. Receptors originate from a human donor with classical Hodgkin lymphoma.

V gene TRBV6-1 combines with J gene TRBJ1-6; D is possibly TRBD1 (6 bases). With 6 bases removed from V and 7 bases from J, the gap between germline ends came to 13 bases. CDR1 is MNHNS, CDR2 SASEGT, per germline. CDR3 length equals 14 residues. CDR3 protein: CASRQTGMNSPLHF. CDR3 coding DNA: TGTGCCAGCAGACAAACAGGGATGAATTCACCCCTCCACTTT.

This chain uses TRBV30 with TRBJ1-1, with a possible D match to TRBD1 (5 bases). Trimming took 2 bases from V and 0 from J, leaving 7 bases between them. CDR1 GTSNPN and CDR2 SVGIG come from the germline V gene (reference sequence). The CDR3 sequence is 13 residues long. The CDR3 DNA reads TGTGCCTGGAGTTCGACAGTGAACACTGAAGCTTTCTTT. The encoded protein is CAWSSTVNTEAFF. The full variable domain, in which reference TRBV30 and TRBJ1-1 provide the parts outside the CDR3, is SQTIHQWPATLVQPVGSPLSLECTVEGTSNPNLYWYRQAAGRGLQLLFYSVGIGQISSEVPQNLSASRPQDRQFILSSKKLLLSDSGFYLCAWSSTVNTEAFFGQGTRLTVV.

J is TRBJ2-3 and V is TRBV12-5; the match to TRBD2 covers 10 bases. The germline V gene has CDR1 LGHNT and CDR2 FRNRAP. The CDR3 length is 16 residues. After removal of 0 bases from V and 3 bases from J, the junction contained 3 bases not matched to a gene. The CDR3 DNA sequence: TGTGCTAGTGGTTTGGTACTAGCGGGGTGGACAGATACGCAGTATTTT. Protein sequence: CASGLVLAGWTDTQYF.

The rearrangement joins TRBV27 to TRBJ1-5; D gene uncertain. Germline CDR1 and CDR2: MNHEY and SMNVEV (reference sequence). V was shortened by 7 bases and J by 4 bases, with 17 bases between the two germline ends. The CDR3 length is 15 residues. The CDR3 spells CASTSTGRKNQPQHF. The CDR3 DNA follows: TGTGCCAGCACTTCTACGGGCCGCAAGAATCAGCCCCAGCATTTT.

This chain joins TRBV5-6 and TRBJ2-3; D may be TRBD2 (6 bases). V shed 0 bases and J shed 3 bases, with 17 bases lying between them. This CDR3 spans 17 amino acids. Looked up from germline, CDR1 is SGHDT and CDR2 is YYEEEE. CDR3 in amino acids: CASSLGGAGRTTDTQYF. DNA of the CDR3: TGTGCCAGCAGCTTGGGGGGCGCAGGGAGGACGACAGATACGCAGTATTTT.

The J gene is TRBJ1-1, the V gene TRBV29-1; D is uncertain. The germline V gene encodes CDR1 SQVTM and CDR2 ANQGSEA. Trimming took off 7 bases at V and 0 bases at J, with 15 bases between the two ends. This CDR3 region has 14 residues. The CDR3 here is CSARRSVLNTEAFF. The CDR3 nucleotides are TGCAGCGCCCGGAGGTCAGTTTTGAACACTGAAGCTTTCTTT.

This clone has only a few counts. The genes are TRBV11-2 and TRBJ1-5, with D unresolved. The CDR3 runs 13 residues. Trimming pared 1 base from V and 5 bases from J, leaving 6 bases between. Per germline, CDR1 SGHAT and CDR2 FQNNGV. The DNA for the CDR3 is TGTGCCAGCAGCTTAGCATATGATCAGCCCCAGCATTTT. Translation: CASSLAYDQPQHF.

This clone appeared once. The chain links TRBV10-2 to TRBJ2-7; TRBD1 aligns across 7 bases. Germline V gene lookup returns CDR1 WSHSY and CDR2 SAAADI. V gave up 6 bases and J gave up 1 base; unmatched junction bases: 12. The CDR3 length is 16 residues. CDR3 bases: TGCGCCAGCAGCGGGATCGGGACAGCTTTATCCTACGAGCAGTACTTC. Its protein product is CASSGIGTALSYEQYF.

The chain couples TRBV5-1 to TRBJ2-1; no firm D call. The CDR3 has 14 amino acids. V lost 2 bases and J 10 bases, leaving 16 bases between the germline ends. Germline V gene sequence: CDR1 SGHRS, CDR2 YFSETQ. The CDR3 DNA follows: TGCGCCAGCAGCTTTGACCGTGGAGCCCTGGAGCAGTTCTTC. As protein: CASSFDRGALEQFF. The full variable domain, with the rest looked up from reference TRBV5-1 and TRBJ2-1, is KAGVTQTPRYLIKTRGQQVTLSCSPISGHRSVSWYQQTPGQGLQFLFEYFSETQRNKGNFPGRFSGRQFSNSRSEMNVSTLELGDSALYLCASSFDRGALEQFFGPGTRLTVL.

This rearrangement joins TRBV5-6 to TRBJ1-2, with D possibly matching TRBD1 (6 bases). The CDR3 extends over 16 amino acids. Germline V gene data show CDR1 as SGHDT and CDR2 as YYEEEE. V was pared by 4 bases and J by 8 bases, with 24 bases between. The CDR3 spells CASSPMLAQGSQGYTF. The CDR3 nucleotides are TGTGCCAGCAGCCCCATGCTTGCTCAGGGGAGTCAAGGCTACACCTTC.

The J gene is TRBJ1-1, the V gene TRBV5-4; D may be TRBD1 (5 bases). Germline assignment: CDR1 SGHNT and CDR2 YYREEE (reference sequence). Trimming left V 4 bases short and J 0 bases short, with 16 bases between. The CDR3 length is 16 residues. This chain's CDR3 is CASSQGRGGLNTEAFF. For the CDR3, the DNA is TGTGCCAGCAGCCAGGGACGAGGTGGATTGAACACTGAAGCTTTCTTT. Using reference TRBV5-4 and TRBJ1-1 for the parts outside the CDR3, the full variable domain is ETGVTQSPTHLIKTRGQQVTLRCSSQSGHNTVSWYQQALGQGPQFIFQYYREEENGRGNFPPRFSGLQFPNYSSELNVNALELDDSALYLCASSQGRGGLNTEAFFGQGTRLTVV.

The J gene is TRBJ1-1, the V gene TRBV2; tentatively, D is TRBD1 (5 bases). The V and J ends lost 9 bases and 11 bases respectively, with 16 bases between them. Germline CDR1 reads SNHLY; CDR2 reads FYNNEI. This CDR3 is 11 amino acids long. CDR3 in amino acids: CASTAQGRAFF. DNA for the CDR3: TGTGCCAGTACCGCCCAGGGCCGGGCTTTCTTT.

The chain joins TRBV18 to TRBJ1-6; D is ambiguous. CDR3 length equals 15 residues. Trimming removed 3 bases at V and 2 bases at J, with 8 bases between. In germline, CDR1 is KGHSH, CDR2 LQKENI. The CDR3 spells CASSPAGTYNSPLHF. The CDR3, as DNA: TGTGCCAGCTCACCCGCCGGAACCTATAATTCACCCCTCCACTTT.

Concerning this clone: Its ends do not fully match the called genes, so a read error is possible. The chain recombines TRBV13 with TRBJ2-1, with 12 positions matching TRBD2. From germline, CDR1 is PRHDT and CDR2 FYEKMQ (reference sequence). The CDR3 spans 16 residues. The CDR3 nucleotides are TGTGCCAGCAGTTTACTAGCGGGGGGCTCCCACAATGAGCAGTTCTTC. It translates to CASSLLAGGSHNEQFF.

The sample holds a few counts of this clone. This sequence joins TRBV30 and TRBJ1-1; D unresolved. Trimming stripped 5 bases from V and 1 base from J, with 5 bases between. The CDR3 runs 11 residues. CDR1 and CDR2 (germline): GTSNPN, SVGIG (reference sequence). CDR3 in amino acids: CAWAKNTEAFF. The CDR3, as DNA: TGTGCCTGGGCAAAGAACACTGAAGCTTTCTTT.